This TCR beta chain was obtained from a study of beta chain features in type 1 diabetes. This clone has just a few counts. Its matching antigen is unknown. Overall study findings and caveats: Moderate but significant shortening of TCRB CDR3s was recorded in all four CD4+ subsets from Type 1 diabetes patients.

CDR3 size: 14 residues. Deletions cut 2 bases from V and 3 bases from J, with 11 bases between. Per the germline V gene, CDR1 is SGHRS and CDR2 is YFSETQ. As every portion of the isolated RNA was reverse transcribed, the sequencing read expressed TCRB transcripts. Clones were read by immunoSEQ multiplex PCR, and TCRdb kept only the in-frame ones, dropping some. The table lists approximately 730,000 clones, roughly 13% of them singletons. The receptor was derived from a man younger than 35 with type 1 diabetes. Source material: naive CD4+ T cells from blood. The gene calls are TRBV5-1 and TRBJ1-1; D possibly corresponds to TRBD1 (6 bases). CDR3 in amino acids: CASSLQGSDTEAFF. The CDR3, as DNA: TGCGCCAGCAGCTTACAGGGTAGTGACACTGAAGCTTTCTTT.